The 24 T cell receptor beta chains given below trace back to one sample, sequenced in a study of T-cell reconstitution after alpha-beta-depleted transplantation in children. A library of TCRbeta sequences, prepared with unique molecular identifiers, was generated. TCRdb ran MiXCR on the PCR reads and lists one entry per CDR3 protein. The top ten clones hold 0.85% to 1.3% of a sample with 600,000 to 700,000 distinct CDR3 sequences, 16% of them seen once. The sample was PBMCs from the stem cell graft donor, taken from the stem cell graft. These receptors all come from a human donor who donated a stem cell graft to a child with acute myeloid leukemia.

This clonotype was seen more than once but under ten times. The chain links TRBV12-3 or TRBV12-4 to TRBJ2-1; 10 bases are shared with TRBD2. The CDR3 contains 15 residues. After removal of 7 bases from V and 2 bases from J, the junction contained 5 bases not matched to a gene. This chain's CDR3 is CASTLAGGTYNEQFF. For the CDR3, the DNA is TGTGCCAGCACCTTAGCGGGGGGTACCTACAATGAGCAGTTCTTC.

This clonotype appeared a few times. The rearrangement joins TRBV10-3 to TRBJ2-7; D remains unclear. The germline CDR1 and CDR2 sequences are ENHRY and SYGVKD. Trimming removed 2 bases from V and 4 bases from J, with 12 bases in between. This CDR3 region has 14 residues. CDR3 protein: CAISESPEFYEQYV. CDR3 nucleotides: TGTGCCATCAGTGAGAGCCCAGAATTTTACGAGCAGTACGTC.

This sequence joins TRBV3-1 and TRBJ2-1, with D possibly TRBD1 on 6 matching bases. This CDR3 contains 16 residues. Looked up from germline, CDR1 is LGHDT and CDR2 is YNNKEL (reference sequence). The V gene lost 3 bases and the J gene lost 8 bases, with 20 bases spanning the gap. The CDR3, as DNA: TGTGCCAGCAGCCACCATGTAACGGTTGGGGGCGATGAGCAGTTCTTC. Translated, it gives CASSHHVTVGGDEQFF.

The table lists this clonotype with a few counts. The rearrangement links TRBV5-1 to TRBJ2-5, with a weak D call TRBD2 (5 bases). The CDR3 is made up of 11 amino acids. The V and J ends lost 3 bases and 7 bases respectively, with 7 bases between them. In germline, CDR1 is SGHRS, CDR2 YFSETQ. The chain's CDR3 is CASSSGVTQYF. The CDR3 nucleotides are TGCGCCAGCAGCTCCGGGGTGACCCAGTACTTC.

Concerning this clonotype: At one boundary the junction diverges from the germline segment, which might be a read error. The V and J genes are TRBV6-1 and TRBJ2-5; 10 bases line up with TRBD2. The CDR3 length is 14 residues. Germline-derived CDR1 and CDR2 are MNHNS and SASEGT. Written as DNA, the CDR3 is TGTGCCAGCAGGGAAGCGGGGGGGCAAGAGACCCAGTACTTC. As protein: CASREAGGQETQYF.

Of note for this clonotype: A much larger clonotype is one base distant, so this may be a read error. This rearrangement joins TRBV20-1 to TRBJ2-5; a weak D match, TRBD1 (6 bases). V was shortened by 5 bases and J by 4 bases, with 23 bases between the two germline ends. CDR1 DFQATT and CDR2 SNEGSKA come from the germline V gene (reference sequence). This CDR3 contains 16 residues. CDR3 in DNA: TGCAGTGCTCAGCGAGAAGGGGGTACGCTGGGAGAGACCCAGTACTTC. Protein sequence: CSAQREGGTLGETQYF.

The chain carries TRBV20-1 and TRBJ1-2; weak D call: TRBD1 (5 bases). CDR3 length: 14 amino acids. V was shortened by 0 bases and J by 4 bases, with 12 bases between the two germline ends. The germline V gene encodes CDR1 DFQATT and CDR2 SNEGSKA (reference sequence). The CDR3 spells CSARDRVRSYGYTF. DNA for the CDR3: TGCAGTGCTAGAGACAGGGTTAGATCCTATGGCTACACCTTC.

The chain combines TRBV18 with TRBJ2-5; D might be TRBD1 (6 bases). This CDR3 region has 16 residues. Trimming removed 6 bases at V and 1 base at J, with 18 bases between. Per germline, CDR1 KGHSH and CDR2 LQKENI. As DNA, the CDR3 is TGTGCCAGCTCGGCAGAGAATGGGACACCCCAAGAGACCCAGTACTTC. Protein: CASSAENGTPQETQYF.

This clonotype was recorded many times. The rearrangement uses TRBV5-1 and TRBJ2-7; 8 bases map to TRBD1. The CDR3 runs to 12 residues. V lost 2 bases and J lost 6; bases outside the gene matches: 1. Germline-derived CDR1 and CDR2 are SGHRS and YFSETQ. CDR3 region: CASSLTGGEQYV. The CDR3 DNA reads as TGCGCCAGCAGCTTAACAGGGGGCGAGCAGTACGTC.

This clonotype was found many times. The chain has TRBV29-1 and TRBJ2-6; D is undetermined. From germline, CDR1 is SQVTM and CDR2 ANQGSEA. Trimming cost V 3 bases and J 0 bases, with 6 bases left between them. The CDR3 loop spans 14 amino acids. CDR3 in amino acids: CSVEGFSGANVLTF. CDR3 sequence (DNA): TGCAGCGTTGAGGGGTTCTCTGGGGCCAACGTCCTGACTTTC.

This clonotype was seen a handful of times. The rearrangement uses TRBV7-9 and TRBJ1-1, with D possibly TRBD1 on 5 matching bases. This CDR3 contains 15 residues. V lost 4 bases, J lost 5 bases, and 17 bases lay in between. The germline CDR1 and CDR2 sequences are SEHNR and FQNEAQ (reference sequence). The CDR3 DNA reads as TGTGCCAGCAGCTCTCGGAGAGAGGGGCAAACTGAAGCTTTCTTT. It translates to CASSSRREGQTEAFF.

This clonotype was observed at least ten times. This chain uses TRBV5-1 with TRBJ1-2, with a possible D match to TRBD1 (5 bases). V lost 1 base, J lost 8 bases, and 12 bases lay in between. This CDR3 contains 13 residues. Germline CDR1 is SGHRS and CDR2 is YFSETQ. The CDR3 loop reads CASSLKAGQGYTF. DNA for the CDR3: TGCGCCAGCAGCTTGAAGGCAGGGCAAGGCTACACCTTC.

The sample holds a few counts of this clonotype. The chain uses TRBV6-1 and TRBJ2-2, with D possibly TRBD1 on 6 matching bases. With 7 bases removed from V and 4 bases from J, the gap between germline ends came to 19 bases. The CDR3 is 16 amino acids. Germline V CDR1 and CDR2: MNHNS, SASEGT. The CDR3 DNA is TGTGCCAGCACCCCAATGGCAGGGGTGTTCACCGGGGAGCTGTTTTTT. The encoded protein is CASTPMAGVFTGELFF.

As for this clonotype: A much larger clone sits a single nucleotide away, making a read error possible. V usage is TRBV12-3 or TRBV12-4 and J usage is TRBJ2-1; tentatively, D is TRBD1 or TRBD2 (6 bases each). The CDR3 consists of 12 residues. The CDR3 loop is CASTSGGNDQFF. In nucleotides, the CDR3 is TGTGCCAGCACCTCCGGGGGCAATGACCAGTTCTTC.

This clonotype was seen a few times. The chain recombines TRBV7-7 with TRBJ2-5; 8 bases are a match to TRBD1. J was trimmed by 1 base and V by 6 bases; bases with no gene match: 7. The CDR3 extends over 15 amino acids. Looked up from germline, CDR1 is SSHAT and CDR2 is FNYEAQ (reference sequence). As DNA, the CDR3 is TGTGCCAGCAGTCTTGACAGGGGTTTCCAAGAGACCCAGTACTTC. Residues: CASSLDRGFQETQYF.

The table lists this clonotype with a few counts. The CDR3 spells CASSLTSGGAGEQFF. The CDR3 bases are TGCGCCAGCAGCTTGACTAGCGGGGGGGCGGGGGAGCAGTTCTTC. The V call is TRBV5-1, the J call TRBJ2-1, with 13 bases identical to TRBD2. V was clipped by 1 base and J by 10 bases; unmatched bases: 5. The CDR3 consists of 15 residues. Germline-derived CDR1 and CDR2 are SGHRS and YFSETQ.

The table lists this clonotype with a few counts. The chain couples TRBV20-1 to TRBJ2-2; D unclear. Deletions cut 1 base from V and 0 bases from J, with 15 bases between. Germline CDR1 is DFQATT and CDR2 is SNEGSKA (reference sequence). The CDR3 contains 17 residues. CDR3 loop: CSARGWGDTANTGELFF. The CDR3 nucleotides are TGCAGTGCTAGAGGTTGGGGTGACACGGCGAACACCGGGGAGCTGTTTTTT.

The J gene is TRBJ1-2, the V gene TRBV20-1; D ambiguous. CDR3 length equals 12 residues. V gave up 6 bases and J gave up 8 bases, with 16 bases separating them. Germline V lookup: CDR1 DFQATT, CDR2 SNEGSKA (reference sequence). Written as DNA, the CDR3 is TGCAGTGCGGCTCCGATATCGTACGGCTACACCTTC. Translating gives CSAAPISYGYTF.

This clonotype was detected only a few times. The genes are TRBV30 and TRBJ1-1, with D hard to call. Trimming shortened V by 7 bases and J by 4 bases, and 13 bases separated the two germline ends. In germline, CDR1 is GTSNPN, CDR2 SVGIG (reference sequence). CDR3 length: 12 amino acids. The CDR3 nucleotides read TGTGCCTCGAGCAGGCCGGGCACTGAAGCTTTCTTT. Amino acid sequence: CASSRPGTEAFF.

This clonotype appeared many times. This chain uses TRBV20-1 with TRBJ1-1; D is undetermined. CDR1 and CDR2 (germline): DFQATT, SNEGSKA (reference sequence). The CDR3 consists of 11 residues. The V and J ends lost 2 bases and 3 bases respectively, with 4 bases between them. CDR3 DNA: TGCAGTGCTAGACAGGACACTGAAGCTTTCTTT. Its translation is CSARQDTEAFF.

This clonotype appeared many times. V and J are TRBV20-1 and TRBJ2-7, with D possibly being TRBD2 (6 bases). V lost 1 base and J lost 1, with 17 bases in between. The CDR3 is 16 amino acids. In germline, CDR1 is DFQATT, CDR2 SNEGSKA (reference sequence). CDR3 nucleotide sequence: TGCAGTGCTAGAGCTATAGCGGCGGGGAAATCCTACGAGCAGTACGTC. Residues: CSARAIAAGKSYEQYV.

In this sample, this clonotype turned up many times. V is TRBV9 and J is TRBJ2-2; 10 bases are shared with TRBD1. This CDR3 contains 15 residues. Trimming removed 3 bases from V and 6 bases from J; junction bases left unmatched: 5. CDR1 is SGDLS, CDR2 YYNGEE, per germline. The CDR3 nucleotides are TGTGCCAGCAGCGCACGGACAGGGGGAGCCGGGGAGCTGTTTTTT. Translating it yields CASSARTGGAGELFF.

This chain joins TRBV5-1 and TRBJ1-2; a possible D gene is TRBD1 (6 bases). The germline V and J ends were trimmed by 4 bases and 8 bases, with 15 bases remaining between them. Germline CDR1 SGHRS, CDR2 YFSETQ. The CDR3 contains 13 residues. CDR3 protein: CASSATGGRGYTF. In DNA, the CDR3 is TGCGCCAGCAGCGCGACGGGGGGGCGCGGCTACACCTTC.

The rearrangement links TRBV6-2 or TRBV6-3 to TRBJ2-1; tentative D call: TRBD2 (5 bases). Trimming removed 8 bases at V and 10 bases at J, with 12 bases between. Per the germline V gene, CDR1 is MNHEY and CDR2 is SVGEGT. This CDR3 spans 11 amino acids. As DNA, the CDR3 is TGTGCCAGCGAGGACTTGCGGGAGCAGTTCTTC. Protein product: CASEDLREQFF.